A selection of T cell receptor beta chains follows, all from one sample in a study of response to subunit inactivated influenza vaccine. TCRdb recomputed calls from the RT-PCR reads with MiXCR, one row per CDR3 protein. The table records roughly 500,000 distinct CDR3 sequences, approximately 15% of them present only once. This material consisted of CD4+ T cells sorted from PBMCs, taken about 23 months after vaccination. These receptors were obtained from a man in his fifties or sixties who received an inactivated influenza vaccine. Both conserved end residues are part of each CDR3. Each record gives: clone size, D gene, V gene, J gene, CDR3 protein, CDR3 DNA. A D gene is named only where the DNA matches it firmly. For some rows the clone size is stated as once, few or many, or as a class when expanded; others skip it.

NA,NA,TRBV10-3,TRBJ1-5,CAISERGGNQPQHF,TGTGCCATCAGTGAACGCGGGGGCAATCAGCCCCAGCATTTT
NA,NA,TRBV20-1,TRBJ1-3,CSASGGWGSGNTIYF,TGCAGTGCTAGCGGAGGCTGGGGATCTGGAAACACCATATATTTT
few,TRBD2,TRBV7-2,TRBJ2-3,CASSLDAGGSTDTQYF,TGTGCCAGCAGCTTAGATGCGGGAGGGAGCACAGATACGCAGTATTTT
NA,TRBD2,TRBV4-2,TRBJ2-1,CASSQDLGLANNEQFF,TGTGCCAGCAGCCAAGATCTTGGACTAGCTAACAATGAGCAGTTCTTC
NA,NA,TRBV5-1,TRBJ1-2,CASSPAPTYGYTF,TGCGCCAGCAGCCCCGCTCCCACCTATGGCTACACCTTC
NA,NA,TRBV12-3/TRBV12-4,TRBJ1-6,CASSLDPQPLHF,TGTGCCAGCAGTTTAGATCCCCAGCCCCTCCACTTT
many,NA,TRBV4-1,TRBJ1-1,CASSRGTPGSEAFF,TGCGCCAGCAGCCGCGGTACCCCCGGGTCTGAAGCTTTCTTT
NA,TRBD1,TRBV27,TRBJ1-6,CANKDRLSPLHF,TGTGCCAACAAGGACAGGCTTTCACCCCTCCACTTT
NA,NA,TRBV13,TRBJ1-2,CASSPQGIDYGYTF,TGTGCCAGCAGCCCGCAGGGTATCGACTATGGCTACACCTTC
few,TRBD2,TRBV5-1,TRBJ2-3,CASSRLRTSGTDTQYF,TGCGCCAGCAGCCGATTGAGGACTAGCGGGACAGATACGCAGTATTTT
NA,NA,TRBV6-5,TRBJ1-2,CASSYGVSVTYGYTF,TGTGCCAGCAGTTACGGGGTTTCCGTCACCTATGGCTACACCTTC
NA,TRBD1,TRBV4-2,TRBJ1-4,CASSQVLSAGGEKLFF,TGTGCCAGCAGCCAAGTCTTGTCGGCAGGGGGTGAAAAACTGTTTTTT
many,NA,TRBV12-3/TRBV12-4,TRBJ1-1,CASSVRGLNTEAFF,TGTGCCAGCAGTGTCAGGGGCTTGAACACTGAAGCTTTCTTT
NA,TRBD1,TRBV12-3/TRBV12-4,TRBJ2-5,CASSFEGGGTQYF,TGTGCCAGCAGTTTCGAAGGGGGCGGGACCCAGTACTTC
NA,TRBD1,TRBV4-2,TRBJ1-4,CASSQQDRGREKLFF,TGTGCCAGCAGCCAACAGGACAGGGGGCGGGAAAAACTGTTTTTT
NA,NA,TRBV12-3/TRBV12-4,TRBJ1-4,CASSLFGVQYEKLFF,TGTGCCAGCAGTTTGTTCGGGGTCCAGTATGAAAAACTGTTTTTT
NA,NA,TRBV5-5,TRBJ2-5,CASSPQPGLGQETQYF,TGTGCCAGCAGCCCCCAGCCGGGTTTGGGTCAAGAGACCCAGTACTTC
NA,TRBD2,TRBV4-3,TRBJ2-1,CASSQDLGTRFYNEQFF,TGCGCCAGCAGCCAAGATCTGGGGACTAGGTTCTACAATGAGCAGTTCTTC
many,TRBD1,TRBV5-1,TRBJ2-7,CASSYGQGEQYF,TGCGCCAGCAGCTACGGACAGGGCGAGCAGTACTTC
NA,NA,TRBV12-3/TRBV12-4,TRBJ2-3,CASSPGGITDTQYF,TGTGCCAGCAGTCCCGGGGGTATTACAGATACGCAGTATTTT
few,TRBD1,TRBV5-1,TRBJ2-3,CASSWTGTGGDTQYF,TGCGCCAGCAGCTGGACCGGGACAGGGGGAGATACGCAGTATTTT
NA,NA,TRBV28,TRBJ2-5,CASSWVTGTQETQYF,TGTGCCAGCAGTTGGGTCACAGGGACACAAGAGACCCAGTACTTC
few,NA,TRBV5-1,TRBJ2-5,CASSLTGTETQYF,TGCGCCAGCAGCCTTACAGGGACGGAGACCCAGTACTTC
once,NA,TRBV7-2,TRBJ1-6,CASSPTGAMSPLHF,TGTGCCAGCAGCCCGACCGGAGCAATGTCACCCCTCCACTTT
NA,NA,TRBV10-3,TRBJ1-1,CAISERGRGDTEAFF,TGTGCCATCAGTGAGCGGGGTCGGGGGGACACTGAAGCTTTCTTT
few,TRBD1,TRBV7-2,TRBJ2-5,CASSRGTGGEETQYF,TGTGCCAGCAGCCGGGGGACAGGGGGGGAAGAGACCCAGTACTTC
NA,TRBD1,TRBV3-1,TRBJ2-7,CASSQGYRDRGSYEQYF,TGTGCCAGCAGCCAAGGATATCGGGACAGGGGATCCTACGAGCAGTACTTC
few,TRBD1,TRBV10-2,TRBJ1-1,CASHKTGMNNEAFF,TGCGCCAGCCACAAGACAGGGATGAACAATGAAGCTTTCTTT
NA,NA,TRBV4-1,TRBJ1-5,CASSQDLRGGQPQHF,TGCGCCAGCAGCCAAGATCTCCGGGGGGGTCAGCCCCAGCATTTT
NA,NA,TRBV15,TRBJ2-5,CATSRDLGVGETQYF,TGTGCCACCAGCAGAGACTTGGGGGTTGGGGAGACCCAGTACTTC
NA,NA,TRBV2,TRBJ1-5,CASSEALRSPDQPQHF,TGTGCCAGCAGTGAAGCGCTTCGGTCGCCGGATCAGCCCCAGCATTTT
many,NA,TRBV27,TRBJ2-5,CASSSSYQETQYF,TGTGCCAGCAGTTCCTCTTACCAAGAGACCCAGTACTTC
NA,TRBD2,TRBV7-9,TRBJ2-2,CASTRAGAGELFF,TGTGCCAGCACCAGGGCGGGAGCCGGGGAGCTGTTTTTT
few,NA,TRBV27,TRBJ2-4,CASSSRGGNPGAKNIQYF,TGTGCCAGCAGTTCCAGGGGAGGGAACCCCGGGGCCAAAAACATTCAGTACTTC
few,TRBD1,TRBV28,TRBJ2-2,CASSTLSGTGTRSPGELFF,TGTGCCAGCAGTACCCTGTCCGGGACAGGGACAAGATCTCCCGGGGAGCTGTTTTTT
few,NA,TRBV20-1,TRBJ2-3,CSARDLRTIHTDTQYF,TGCAGTGCTAGAGACTTGCGGACTATACACACAGATACGCAGTATTTT
NA,NA,TRBV5-1,TRBJ2-7,CASRQIPGAYEQYF,TGCGCCAGCAGGCAGATACCGGGAGCCTACGAGCAGTACTTC
NA,NA,TRBV28,TRBJ2-2,CASSFGAGGGELFF,TGTGCCAGCAGCTTTGGCGCCGGAGGCGGGGAGCTGTTTTTT
NA,TRBD2,TRBV7-3,TRBJ2-1,CASSQGPSGSRNEQFF,TGTGCCAGCAGCCAAGGGCCTAGCGGGAGTCGGAATGAGCAGTTCTTC
NA,NA,TRBV15,TRBJ1-1,CATSSRGGNTEAFF,TGTGCCACCAGCAGTCGGGGAGGGAACACTGAAGCTTTCTTT
few,NA,TRBV5-1,TRBJ2-7,CASSLYAGTSYEQYF,TGCGCCAGCAGCTTGTACGCGGGCACCTCCTACGAGCAGTACTTC
few,TRBD1,TRBV5-1,TRBJ2-2,CASSLGGQGPSGELFF,TGCGCCAGCAGCTTGGGCGGACAGGGGCCTTCCGGGGAGCTGTTTTTT
many,TRBD1,TRBV20-1,TRBJ1-2,CSASPRGGSLYGYTF,TGCAGTGCTAGTCCCCGAGGGGGCAGCCTCTATGGCTACACCTTC
few,NA,TRBV7-8,TRBJ2-2,CASSLFSQNTGELFF,TGTGCCAGCAGCTTATTCTCCCAGAACACCGGGGAGCTGTTTTTT
NA,NA,TRBV5-1,TRBJ1-3,CASTPLGVSGNTIYF,TGCGCCAGCACCCCCCTGGGGGTGTCGGGAAACACCATATATTTT
few,NA,TRBV9,TRBJ2-1,CASSVAPGAYNEQFF,TGTGCCAGCAGCGTAGCTCCGGGAGCCTACAATGAGCAGTTCTTC
NA,NA,TRBV6-5,TRBJ2-2,CASSLTVLRWTGELFF,TGTGCCAGCAGTTTGACAGTTCTACGATGGACCGGGGAGCTGTTTTTT
NA,NA,TRBV20-1,TRBJ2-2,CSAERTGELFF,TGCAGTGCGGAACGTACCGGGGAGCTGTTTTTT
many,NA,TRBV5-1,TRBJ2-7,CASSLRQGGSYEQYF,TGCGCCAGCAGCTTGAGGCAGGGTGGCTCCTACGAGCAGTACTTC
NA,NA,TRBV2,TRBJ1-6,CASMAPGTQNSPLHF,TGTGCCAGCATGGCCCCCGGGACACAGAATTCACCCCTCCACTTT
NA,NA,TRBV28,TRBJ1-1,CASRPPTGLGHTEAFF,TGTGCCAGCAGACCACCCACAGGTTTGGGGCACACTGAAGCTTTCTTT
few,TRBD1,TRBV7-9,TRBJ2-2,CASSTRQGINTGELFF,TGTGCCAGCAGCACGCGACAGGGGATAAACACCGGGGAGCTGTTTTTT